This T cell receptor beta chain was observed in a study of metastatic and nonmetastatic thyroid tumors. Overall study: Where malignant and benign thyroid patients were concerned, repertoires were compared across blood and tumor or nodule tissue.

In the authors' methods: CDR3 differences across clinicopathological groups were used to build a distant-metastasis classifier for papillary thyroid cancer. Via MiXCR, TCRdb re-called the PCR reads. The V and J calls come from TCRdb's annotation, not from the publication. The sample gives about 40,000 clones, about 19% of which show up once; about an eighth is in the top ten. Study-level points and caveats: The reported finding was significantly higher TCR beta diversity in malignant thyroid tumors relative to benign nodules, in blood and tumor.

All patients reached thyroid surgery having received no treatment beforehand. At least ten counts were recorded for this clone. Its antigen is currently unknown. CDR3 length: 16 residues. Germline-derived CDR1 and CDR2 are PRHDT and FYEKMQ (reference sequence). After removal of 3 bases from V and 1 base from J, the junction contained 8 bases not matched to a gene. The chain couples TRBV13 to TRBJ2-5, with 7 bases that match TRBD2. Sequenced input: tumor tissue. This sequence originates from a female donor with papillary thyroid cancer or a benign thyroid nodule (not recorded which). Some clones in this sample may be carry-over from other donors' samples. In nucleotides, the CDR3 is TGTGCCAGCAGCTTGAGTAGCGGGCTTTCCCAAGAGACCCAGTACTTC. Its protein is CASSLSSGLSQETQYF.